Only a few counts were recorded for the clone carrying this T cell receptor (beta chain). Its target is not known. The sample is drawn from a study of T cells in Graves' hyperthyroidism and ophthalmopathy. About the study: Blood from the periphery was taken at initial diagnosis, before any treatment.

Regions amplified from RNA transcripts were the TCR beta CDR3 regions. The study used the HTBI primer set for a first-round RT-PCR of the TCR CDR3. One entry per CDR3 protein, called by TCRdb with MiXCR from the multiplex PCR reads. The sample contains 410,000 or so distinct CDR3 sequences, about 15% of which appear only once. Study results and limitations: Ophthalmopathy was identified by the model a median roughly 6.5 months ahead of onset. Clonotypes that were expanded in thyroid above 0.001 mostly appeared in blood too.

Unmatched junction bases numbered 4, after V lost 7 bases and J lost 7 bases. The CDR3 consists of 12 residues. The V gene's germline CDR1 is WSHSY and CDR2 SAAADI. Extraction of PBMCs used more than 8.5 ml of fresh peripheral blood. The rearrangement links TRBV10-2 to TRBJ1-1; TRBD1 matches 9 bases. The receptor was derived from a man between 18 and 35 years old with Graves' ophthalmopathy. Sequenced input: blood. The CDR3 sequence is CASTPDRGEAFF. DNA of the CDR3: TGCGCCAGCACTCCGGACAGGGGTGAAGCTTTCTTT.